What follows is one T cell receptor beta chain and its context. Its antigen is not yet known. Base qualities are not at hand, and no much larger clone is one base apart. The donors were healthy, HIV-negative adults with no recently reported acute infections or vaccinations. Every donor was a Caucasian adult residing in Nashville, Tennessee, USA. CD4+ T cells were enriched by magnetic negative selection, after which naive cells were positively selected on CD45RA and the negative fraction was taken as the memory subset. Blood was collected by leukapheresis, and PBMCs were isolated by Ficoll-Histopaque density gradient centrifugation and then cryopreserved in liquid nitrogen vapor phase. Purity and quantity of every magnetically sorted T cell population were checked by analytical flow cytometry. Each sorted fraction had its genomic DNA isolated and then quantified by UV absorbance on a Nanodrop 2000c.

These data come from a study of shared clonotypes between healthy human individuals (dated by TCRdb to 2018 to 2021). Looking at the study overall: Three men and a couple of women, aged 18 to 49 years, made up the cohort. Per donor, three plates each were used for CD4 naive and CD4 memory, two for CD8 naive, and one for CD8 memory. The study deeply sequenced blood TCR repertoires of roughly five healthy adults to estimate repertoire size and the extent of clonotype sharing between individuals. Different laboratories and diverse techniques were used to prepare libraries and sequence TCR repertoires, to increase sequencing depth and limit assay-specific biases. Each donor's leukapheresis produced roughly between roughly 0.85 and 9 billion PBMCs. General conclusions and limits of the study: Sampling was limited to blood, and TCR repertoires in tissue likely differ from TCR repertoires in blood. Naive subsets generally had larger estimated clonotype richness than memory subsets did. Incomplete sequencing was indicated by rarefaction of sorted-subset datasets, despite the large sequencing depth. Across four donors, around 5% of naive CD4, approximately 3.6% of naive CD8, around 2.5% of memory CD4, and 0.4% of memory CD8 clonotypes were shared. Pairwise subsampling led to the expectation that sequencing depth would affect the degree of clonotype sharing among donors. Clonotypes shared by all four sorted-subset donors showed higher generation probabilities than non-shared clonotypes. The small number of donors limited the genetic and exposure-history diversity represented.

Using the deep immunoSEQ assay, TCR CDR3 regions were amplified from genomic DNA by multiplex PCR. For each cell subset, the extracted genomic DNA was distributed evenly across all wells of several immunoSEQ 96-well plates, and each plate served as one replicate. For sorted subsets, each replicate PCR was loaded with about 0.2 ug genomic DNA, equivalent to 30,000 or so T cell genomes. Purified libraries were measured with a Qubit 3.0 fluorometer, size-checked on a Bioanalyzer 2100, and measured again with the KAPA Library Quantification kit. Every immunoSEQ 96-well plate was sequenced on a separate single-read 150-cycle Illumina NextSeq 550 flow cell. Concerning the study's data processing: Because only junctional sequences without quality scores were contained in the immunoSEQ output, filtering matching that applied to full-length reads could not be performed. To assign V/J genes and CDR3, sequences were annotated against IMGT germline references using PyIR, a Python wrapper for IgBLAST v1.9. Any read was removed if the V/J assignment was weak (E-value above 1e-6), the CDR3 was missing, or the read contained stop codons, out-of-frame junctions, or ambiguous translated residues. V3J clonotypes were defined as sequences sharing the same inferred V gene, J gene, and CDR3 amino acid sequence. The percentage overlap between two repertoires was calculated by dividing the number of shared unique clonotypes by the size of the smaller repertoire. Three approaches were used to assess repertoire richness: RTK rarefaction, the Chao1 estimator, and Recon v2.1 estimates of unobserved clonotypes. Generation probabilities for all TCRbeta clonotypes obtained by the gDNA method from a few donors were computed using OLGA. TCRdb provides this immuneACCESS table in a form limited to in-frame rearrangements. Some clones are lacking; in checked studies, under half of them reflect an unresolved V gene, and why the rest are absent is not known. V and J calls and clone size are those listed in that table; D and trimming were worked out from the DNA. This sample is represented by some 900,000 clones; 76% of them were singletons. Roughly 1.5% of the sample belongs to the ten largest clones.

Specimen: memory CD4+ T cells sorted from blood. The sample's cell subset or site label, decoded: CD45RA-negative fraction. This receptor was taken from a man aged 18 to 29 in good health.

The DNA is TGCGCCAGCAGCTTCACTAGCGGGGGCTCCTACGAGCAGTACTTC. It codes for CASSFTSGGSYEQYF. The V and J segments used are TRBV5-1 and TRBJ2-7, with 11 middle bases fitting TRBD2. The CDR3, cysteine through phenylalanine, is 15 amino acids long. Of the read, only the CDR3 DNA is kept; its 45 bases are in frame from base 1. The germline V gene yields SGHRS for CDR1 and YFSETQ for CDR2. V has 2 bases trimmed and J has 0 bases trimmed; junction bases matching no gene number 1.